This entry lists 21 T cell receptor beta chains sequenced from one sample in a study of Graves' ophthalmopathy and Graves' hyperthyroidism. The study amplified TCR beta CDR3 regions using RNA transcripts. RT-PCR in the first round used HTBI primers; a second-round multiplex PCR followed. Each CDR3 protein is one row after TCRdb ran MiXCR on the multiplex PCR reads. Here the sample spans around 520,000 distinct CDR3 sequences, approximately 35% being singletons. The specimen was peripheral blood or thyroid tissue (not recorded which). The receptors come from an adult man with Graves' hyperthyroidism.

The CDR3 region has the DNA TGCAGTGCCCCGGACAGGGCCAACGTCCTGACTTTC. It encodes CSAPDRANVLTF. This sequence joins TRBV20-1 and TRBJ2-6; D might be TRBD1 (5 bases). Germline CDR1 is DFQATT and CDR2 is SNEGSKA (reference sequence). Between the trimmed V and J ends, which lost 6 bases and 5 bases, there was a span of 8 bases. This CDR3 contains 12 residues.

This clonotype was observed a few times. The chain carries TRBV20-1 and TRBJ2-5; 9 positions match TRBD2. Germline V CDR1 and CDR2: DFQATT, SNEGSKA (reference sequence). V shed 0 bases, J shed 6 bases, and the junction held 20 bases outside the gene matches. The CDR3 has 19 residues. Written as DNA, the CDR3 is TGCAGTGCTAGAGATCACGTCGCCCCCAGGCGGGAGGGCCTCCAGACCCAGTACTTC. Translated, it gives CSARDHVAPRREGLQTQYF.

This clonotype was found a few times. The V and J genes are TRBV25-1 and TRBJ2-7; TRBD2 matches at 10 bases. J gave up 1 base and V 5 bases, and 14 bases lay outside the gene matches. The germline CDR1 and CDR2 sequences are MGHDK and SYGVNS. The CDR3 length is 18 residues. The CDR3 spells CASSSLTSGPTLSYEQYF. The CDR3, as DNA: TGTGCCAGCAGTTCGTTGACTAGCGGGCCGACTTTATCCTACGAGCAGTACTTC.

This clonotype was recorded at least ten times. The chain employs TRBV7-2 and TRBJ1-2; D is unresolved. The CDR3 is 14 amino acids. V lost 1 base and J lost 8, with 14 bases in between. CDR1 SGHTA and CDR2 FQGNSA come from the germline V gene. Here the CDR3 DNA reads TGTGCCAGCAGCTTAGTGGGGATACCCTTGGGCTACACCTTC. It encodes CASSLVGIPLGYTF.

Concerning this clonotype: A much larger clone is a single base away; this may be a read error. The rearrangement joins TRBV12-3 or TRBV12-4 to TRBJ1-2; no clear D. The CDR3 contains 14 residues. V lost 2 bases and J 1 base, leaving 8 bases between the germline ends. The CDR3 DNA sequence: TGTGCCAGCAGTTTACCGGGATTTAACTATGGCTACACCTTC. This codes for CASSLPGFNYGYTF.

This clonotype was seen a few times. This chain uses TRBV28 with TRBJ1-1, with TRBD1 identical over 7 bases. CDR3 size: 16 residues. CDR1 is MDHEN and CDR2 is SYDVKM in the germline V gene. J gave up 0 bases and V 4 bases, and 8 bases lay outside the gene matches. The CDR3 nucleotides read TGTGCCAGCAGTTCTCTTCGGACAGGCATGAACACTGAAGCTTTCTTT. This codes for CASSSLRTGMNTEAFF.

This clonotype has ten or more counts. The J gene is TRBJ2-5, the V gene TRBV7-2; 9 nucleotides align to TRBD2. The V gene end was trimmed by 7 bases and the J gene end by 2 bases; junction bases not matched to a gene: 8. Germline loops: CDR1 SGHTA, CDR2 FQGNSA. CDR3 length equals 15 residues. For the CDR3, the DNA is TGTGCCAGCAACCGGCGGGGGGGCGGACAAGAGACCCAGTACTTC. Residues: CASNRRGGGQETQYF.

The V call is TRBV10-3, the J call TRBJ1-1; TRBD1 agrees at 9 bases. The length of the CDR3 is 14 residues. The trim removed 10 bases at V and 1 base at J, leaving 7 bases unmatched. CDR1 and CDR2 (germline): ENHRY, SYGVKD. In DNA form, the CDR3 reads TGTGCCAGTGGGACAGGGTATAAGAACACTGAAGCTTTCTTT. As protein: CASGTGYKNTEAFF.

The V and J genes are TRBV15 and TRBJ1-1, with a tentative D call TRBD1 (5 bases). The CDR3 covers 16 residues. Germline CDR1 is LNHNV and CDR2 is YYDKDF (reference sequence). V dropped 5 bases and J dropped 1 base, with 17 bases sitting between them. CDR3 DNA: TGTGCCACCAGCTCACCCGACAGTGATGGGAACACTGAAGCTTTCTTT. As protein: CATSSPDSDGNTEAFF.

V usage is TRBV7-9 and J usage is TRBJ2-3; D gene unclear. V was pared by 6 bases and J by 2 bases, with 15 bases between. CDR3 length: 15 amino acids. The germline V gene has CDR1 SEHNR and CDR2 FQNEAQ (reference sequence). DNA for the CDR3: TGTGCCAGCAGACCACTTCCCGGGCCCACAGATACGCAGTATTTT. Translation gives CASRPLPGPTDTQYF.

This clonotype has a count of ten or more. V gene TRBV14 combines with J gene TRBJ2-7; D not resolved. The CDR3 loop spans 13 amino acids. Per the germline V gene, CDR1 is SGHDN and CDR2 is FVKESK. Trimming pared 2 bases from V and 7 bases from J, leaving 12 bases between. The CDR3 bases are TGTGCCAGCAGCCAAATCGATTCAATTGAGCAGTACTTC. This sequence encodes CASSQIDSIEQYF.

V gene TRBV20-1 combines with J gene TRBJ2-7; perhaps TRBD2 as D (5 bases). Germline lookup yields CDR1 DFQATT and CDR2 SNEGSKA (reference sequence). The CDR3 spans 13 residues. V lost 0 bases and J 4 bases, leaving 10 bases between the germline ends. In DNA, the CDR3 is TGCAGTGCTAGAGACGCCTCGGGGTACGAGCAGTACTTC. This gives the protein CSARDASGYEQYF.

This clonotype was picked up many times. The chain couples TRBV5-4 to TRBJ2-7, with TRBD1 matching over 7 bases. This CDR3 is 14 amino acids long. V trimming: 3 bases; J trimming: 5 bases; junction bases outside the gene matches: 8. Germline loops: CDR1 SGHNT, CDR2 YYREEE (reference sequence). The DNA for the CDR3 is TGTGCCAGCAGCTCATTTTACAGGGGCGACGAGCAGTACTTC. It yields the protein CASSSFYRGDEQYF.

The chain has TRBV2 and TRBJ2-7; D may correspond to TRBD1 or TRBD2 (5 bases each). V shed 6 bases and J shed 3 bases, with 15 bases lying between them. Looked up from germline, CDR1 is SNHLY and CDR2 is FYNNEI. This CDR3 is built from 14 residues. The CDR3 is CASSVEGHVYEQYF. Written as DNA, the CDR3 is TGTGCCAGCAGCGTTGAGGGGCACGTCTACGAGCAGTACTTC. The whole variable domain, remainder taken from reference TRBV2 and TRBJ2-7, is EPEVTQTPSHQVTQMGQEVILRCVPISNHLYFYWYRQILGQKVEFLVSFYNNEISEKSEIFDDQFSVERPDGSNFTLKIRSTKLEDSAMYFCASSVEGHVYEQYFGPGTRLTVT.

This clonotype showed up many times. V is TRBV7-6 and J is TRBJ1-5; a weak D match, TRBD1 (5 bases). This CDR3 contains 16 residues. Trimming took off 2 bases at V and 3 bases at J, with 14 bases between the two ends. Germline loops: CDR1 SGHVS, CDR2 FNYEAQ. DNA of the CDR3: TGTGCCAGCAGCTTAAGGCCAGGGTCTCCCAATCAGCCCCAGCATTTT. Amino acid sequence: CASSLRPGSPNQPQHF.

Details on this clonotype: At one end the junction does not follow the germline gene, possibly because of a read error. This chain links TRBV14 with TRBJ1-1; D call uncertain. Germline V gives CDR1 SGHDN, CDR2 FVKESK. This CDR3 has 13 amino acids. The CDR3 region has the DNA TGTGCCAGCAGTAGGCATATGAACACTGGAGCTTTCTTT. It yields the protein CASSRHMNTGAFF.

With respect to this clonotype: Given a much more abundant clone one base away, this may be a read error. The rearrangement links TRBV7-2 to TRBJ2-2; weak D call: TRBD2 (5 bases). This CDR3 has 12 residues. In germline, CDR1 is SGHTA, CDR2 FQGNSA. In DNA form, the CDR3 reads TGTGCCAGCAGCCAAGCCACCGGGGAGCCGTTTTTT. This sequence encodes CASSQATGEPFF.

The CDR3 nucleotides read TGTGCCAGCAGCGCACGACTGCGGGACGAGCAGTACTTC. The encoded protein is CASSARLRDEQYF. This chain connects TRBV2 to TRBJ2-7; D may be TRBD2 (5 bases). V lost 6 bases to trimming and J lost 5 bases, with 14 bases between them. Germline lookup yields CDR1 SNHLY and CDR2 FYNNEI. This CDR3 has 13 residues. Full variable domain (rest looked up from reference TRBV2 and TRBJ2-7): EPEVTQTPSHQVTQMGQEVILRCVPISNHLYFYWYRQILGQKVEFLVSFYNNEISEKSEIFDDQFSVERPDGSNFTLKIRSTKLEDSAMYFCASSARLRDEQYFGPGTRLTVT.

The chain recombines TRBV7-9 with TRBJ1-2, with 10 bases identical to TRBD1. There are 14 residues in the CDR3. CDR1 and CDR2 from the germline V gene are SEHNR and FQNEAQ (reference sequence). V lost 5 bases and J lost 4; bases outside the gene matches: 4. The CDR3 bases are TGTGCCAGCAGCGGGACAGGGGACTTCTATGGCTACACCTTC. It is translated as CASSGTGDFYGYTF.

This clonotype was counted a single time. A clone one base away is much larger, so this may be a read error. The rearrangement uses TRBV12-3 or TRBV12-4 and TRBJ1-3; D not resolved. The CDR3 spans 13 residues. This CDR3 is CASKGSSENTIYF. CDR3 in DNA: TGTGCCAGCAAAGGCAGTTCTGAAAACACCATATATTTT.

The rearrangement uses TRBV12-3 or TRBV12-4 and TRBJ2-3, with 11 bases fitting TRBD2. This CDR3 region has 18 residues. The junction had 11 bases not matched to a gene; V was cut back by 2 bases and J by 4 bases. The chain's CDR3 is CASSLKVLAGGWADTQYF. The DNA for the CDR3 is TGTGCCAGCAGTTTAAAGGTCCTAGCGGGGGGTTGGGCAGATACGCAGTATTTT.